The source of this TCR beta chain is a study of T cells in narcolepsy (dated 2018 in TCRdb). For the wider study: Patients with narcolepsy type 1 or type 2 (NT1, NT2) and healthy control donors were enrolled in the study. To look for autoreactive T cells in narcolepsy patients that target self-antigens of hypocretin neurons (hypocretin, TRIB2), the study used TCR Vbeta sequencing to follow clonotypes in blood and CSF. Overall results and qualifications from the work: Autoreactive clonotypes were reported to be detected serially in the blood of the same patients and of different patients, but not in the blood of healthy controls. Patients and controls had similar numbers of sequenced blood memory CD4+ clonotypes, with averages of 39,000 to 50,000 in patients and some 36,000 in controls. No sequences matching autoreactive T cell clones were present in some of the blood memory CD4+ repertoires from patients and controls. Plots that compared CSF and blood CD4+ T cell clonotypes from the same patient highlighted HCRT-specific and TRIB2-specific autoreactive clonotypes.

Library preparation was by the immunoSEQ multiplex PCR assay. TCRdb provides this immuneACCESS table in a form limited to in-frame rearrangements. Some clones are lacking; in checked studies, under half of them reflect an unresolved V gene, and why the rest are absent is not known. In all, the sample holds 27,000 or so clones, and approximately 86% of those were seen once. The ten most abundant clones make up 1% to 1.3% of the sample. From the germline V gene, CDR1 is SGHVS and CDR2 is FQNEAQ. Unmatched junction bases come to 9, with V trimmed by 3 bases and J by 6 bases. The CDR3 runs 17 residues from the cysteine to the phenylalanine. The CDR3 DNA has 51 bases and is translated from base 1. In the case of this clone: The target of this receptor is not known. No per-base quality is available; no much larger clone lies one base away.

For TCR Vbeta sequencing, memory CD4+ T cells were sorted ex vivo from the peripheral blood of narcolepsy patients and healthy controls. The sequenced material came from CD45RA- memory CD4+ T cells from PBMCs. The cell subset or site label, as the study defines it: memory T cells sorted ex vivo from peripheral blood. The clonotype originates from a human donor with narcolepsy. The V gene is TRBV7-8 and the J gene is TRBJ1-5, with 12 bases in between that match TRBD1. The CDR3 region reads CASSFSGTGGQGQPQHF. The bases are TGTGCCAGCAGCTTCTCCGGGACAGGGGGCCAAGGTCAGCCCCAGCATTTT.